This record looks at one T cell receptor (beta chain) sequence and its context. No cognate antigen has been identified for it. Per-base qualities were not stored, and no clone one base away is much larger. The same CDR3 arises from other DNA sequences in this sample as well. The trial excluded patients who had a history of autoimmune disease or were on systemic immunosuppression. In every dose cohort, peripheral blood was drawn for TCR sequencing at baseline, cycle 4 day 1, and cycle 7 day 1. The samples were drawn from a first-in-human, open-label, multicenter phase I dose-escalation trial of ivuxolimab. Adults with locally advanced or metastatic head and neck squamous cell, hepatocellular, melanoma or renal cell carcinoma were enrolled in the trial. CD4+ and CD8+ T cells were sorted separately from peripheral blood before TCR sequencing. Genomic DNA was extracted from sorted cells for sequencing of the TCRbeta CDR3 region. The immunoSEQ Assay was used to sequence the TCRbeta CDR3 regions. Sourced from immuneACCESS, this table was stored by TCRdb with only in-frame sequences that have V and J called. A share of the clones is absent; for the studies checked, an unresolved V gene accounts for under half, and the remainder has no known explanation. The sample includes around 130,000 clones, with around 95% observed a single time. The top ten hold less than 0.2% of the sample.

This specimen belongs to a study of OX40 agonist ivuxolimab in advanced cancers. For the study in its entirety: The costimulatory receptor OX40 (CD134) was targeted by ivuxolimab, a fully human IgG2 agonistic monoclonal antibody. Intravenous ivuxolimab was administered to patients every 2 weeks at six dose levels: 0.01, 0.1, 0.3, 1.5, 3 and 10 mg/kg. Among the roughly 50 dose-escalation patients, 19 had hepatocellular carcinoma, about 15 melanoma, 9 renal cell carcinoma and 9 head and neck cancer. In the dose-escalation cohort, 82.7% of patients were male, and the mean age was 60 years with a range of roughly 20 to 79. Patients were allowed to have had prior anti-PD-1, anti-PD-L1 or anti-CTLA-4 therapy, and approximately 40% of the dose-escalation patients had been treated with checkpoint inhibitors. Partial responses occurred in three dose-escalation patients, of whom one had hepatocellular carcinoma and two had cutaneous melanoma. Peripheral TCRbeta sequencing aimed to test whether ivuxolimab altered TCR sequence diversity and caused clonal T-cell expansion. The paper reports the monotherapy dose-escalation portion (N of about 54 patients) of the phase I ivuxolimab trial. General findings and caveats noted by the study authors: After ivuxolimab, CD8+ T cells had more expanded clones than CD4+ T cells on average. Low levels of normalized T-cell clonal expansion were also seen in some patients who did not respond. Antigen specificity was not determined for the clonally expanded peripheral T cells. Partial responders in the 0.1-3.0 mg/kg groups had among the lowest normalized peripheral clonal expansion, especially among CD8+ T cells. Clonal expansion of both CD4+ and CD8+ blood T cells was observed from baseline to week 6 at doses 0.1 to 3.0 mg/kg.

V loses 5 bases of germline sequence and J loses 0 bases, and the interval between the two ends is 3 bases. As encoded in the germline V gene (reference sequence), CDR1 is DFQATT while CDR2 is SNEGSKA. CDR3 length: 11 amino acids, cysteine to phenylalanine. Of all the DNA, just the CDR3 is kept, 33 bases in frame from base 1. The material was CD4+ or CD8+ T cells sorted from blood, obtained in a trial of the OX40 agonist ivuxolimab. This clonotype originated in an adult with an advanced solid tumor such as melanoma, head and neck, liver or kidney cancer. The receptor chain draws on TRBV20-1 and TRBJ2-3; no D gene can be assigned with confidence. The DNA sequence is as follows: TGCAGTGCTCTGAGCACAGATACGCAGTATTTT. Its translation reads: CSALSTDTQYF.